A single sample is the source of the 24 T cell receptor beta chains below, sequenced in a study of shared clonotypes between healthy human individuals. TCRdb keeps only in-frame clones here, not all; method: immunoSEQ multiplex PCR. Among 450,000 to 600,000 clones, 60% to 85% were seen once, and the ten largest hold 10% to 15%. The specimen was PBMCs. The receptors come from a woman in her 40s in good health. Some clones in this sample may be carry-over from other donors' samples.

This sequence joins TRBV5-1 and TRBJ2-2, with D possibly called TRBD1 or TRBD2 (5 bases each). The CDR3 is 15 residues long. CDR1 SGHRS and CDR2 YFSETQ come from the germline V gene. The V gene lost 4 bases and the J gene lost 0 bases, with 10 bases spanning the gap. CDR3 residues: CASSQGVSNTGELFF. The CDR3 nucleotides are TGCGCCAGCAGCCAGGGAGTTTCGAACACCGGGGAGCTGTTTTTT.

DNA of the CDR3: TGTGCCAGTAGTCCGGGACTAGCGACAGATACGCAGTATTTT. Its translation: CASSPGLATDTQYF. J is TRBJ2-3 and V is TRBV19, with 10 nucleotides matching TRBD2. The V gene end was trimmed by 5 bases and the J gene end by 3 bases; junction bases not matched to a gene: 2. The CDR3 covers 14 residues. Germline values: CDR1 LNHDA, CDR2 SQIVND (reference sequence).

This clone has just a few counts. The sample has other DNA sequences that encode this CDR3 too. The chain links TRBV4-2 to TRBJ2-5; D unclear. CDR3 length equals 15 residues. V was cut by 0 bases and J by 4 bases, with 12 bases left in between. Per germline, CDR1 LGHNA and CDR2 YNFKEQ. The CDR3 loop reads CASSQDREIRETQYF. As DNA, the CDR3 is TGTGCCAGCAGCCAAGATCGTGAGATACGAGAGACCCAGTACTTC.

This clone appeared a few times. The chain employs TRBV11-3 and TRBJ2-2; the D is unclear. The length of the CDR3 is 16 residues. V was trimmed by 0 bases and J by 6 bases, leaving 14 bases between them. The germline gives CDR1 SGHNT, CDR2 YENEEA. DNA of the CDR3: TGTGCCAGCAGCTTAGAGACGAATTATGTTGCCGGGGAGCTGTTTTTT. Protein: CASSLETNYVAGELFF.

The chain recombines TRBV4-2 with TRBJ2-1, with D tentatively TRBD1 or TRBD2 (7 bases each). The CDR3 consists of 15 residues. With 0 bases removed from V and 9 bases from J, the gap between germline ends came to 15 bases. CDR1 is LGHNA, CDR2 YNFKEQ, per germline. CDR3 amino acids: CASSQEGAGGGEQFF. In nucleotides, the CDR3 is TGTGCCAGCAGCCAAGAGGGGGCAGGGGGGGGTGAGCAGTTCTTC.

CDR3 nucleotides: TGTGCCAGTAGTGATGGGATCATGAACACTGAAGCTTTCTTT. This codes for CASSDGIMNTEAFF. This chain joins TRBV19 and TRBJ1-1; D ambiguous. The ends were cut back, 5 bases at V and 0 bases at J, with 10 bases in the middle. CDR1 is LNHDA, CDR2 SQIVND, per germline (reference sequence). The CDR3 extends over 14 amino acids.

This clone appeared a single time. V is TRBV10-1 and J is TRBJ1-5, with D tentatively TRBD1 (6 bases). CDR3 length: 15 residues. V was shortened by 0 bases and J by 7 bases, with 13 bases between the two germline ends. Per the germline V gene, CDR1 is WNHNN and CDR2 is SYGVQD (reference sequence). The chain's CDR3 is CASSESTGIGQPQHF. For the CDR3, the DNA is TGCGCCAGCAGTGAGTCTACAGGGATAGGCCAGCCCCAGCATTTT.

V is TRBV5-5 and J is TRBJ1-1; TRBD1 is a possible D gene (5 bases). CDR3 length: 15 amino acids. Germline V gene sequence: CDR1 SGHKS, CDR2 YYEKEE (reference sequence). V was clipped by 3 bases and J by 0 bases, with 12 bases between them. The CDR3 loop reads CASSWGRKMNTEAFF. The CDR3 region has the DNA TGTGCCAGCAGCTGGGGGAGGAAGATGAACACTGAAGCTTTCTTT. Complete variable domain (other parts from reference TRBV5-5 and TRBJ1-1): DAGVTQSPTHLIKTRGQQVTLRCSPISGHKSVSWYQQVLGQGPQFIFQYYEKEERGRGNFPDRFSARQFPNYSSELNVNALLLGDSALYLCASSWGRKMNTEAFFGQGTRLTVV.

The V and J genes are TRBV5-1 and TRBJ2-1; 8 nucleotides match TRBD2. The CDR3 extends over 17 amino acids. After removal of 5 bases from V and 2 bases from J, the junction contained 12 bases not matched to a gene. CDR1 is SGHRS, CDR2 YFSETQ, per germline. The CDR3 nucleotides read TGCGCCAGCAGAGAGAGATTTGCGGGAGGTACCTACAATGAGCAGTTCTTC. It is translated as CASRERFAGGTYNEQFF.

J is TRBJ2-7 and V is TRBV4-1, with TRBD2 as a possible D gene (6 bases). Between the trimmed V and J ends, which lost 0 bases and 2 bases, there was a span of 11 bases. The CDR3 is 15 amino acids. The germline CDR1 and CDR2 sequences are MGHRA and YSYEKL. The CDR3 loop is CASSQDQAGTYEQYF. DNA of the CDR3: TGCGCCAGCAGCCAAGATCAGGCGGGAACCTACGAGCAGTACTTC.

The DNA of the CDR3 is TGTGCCATCAGTGCCGGGCTAGCGGGAATTCGGGACAATGAGCAGTTCTTC. Protein sequence: CAISAGLAGIRDNEQFF. The chain links TRBV10-3 to TRBJ2-1; TRBD2 matches at 9 bases. CDR3 size: 17 residues. The ends lost 4 bases at V and 5 bases at J; junction bases unmatched: 12. Germline V CDR1 and CDR2: ENHRY, SYGVKD.

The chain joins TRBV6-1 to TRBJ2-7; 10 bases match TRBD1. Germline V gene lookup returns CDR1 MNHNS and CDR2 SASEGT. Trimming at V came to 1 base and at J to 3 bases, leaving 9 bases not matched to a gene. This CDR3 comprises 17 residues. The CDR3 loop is CASSEDPAGQGLYEQYF. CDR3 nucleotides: TGTGCCAGCAGTGAAGATCCCGCGGGACAGGGGCTCTACGAGCAGTACTTC.

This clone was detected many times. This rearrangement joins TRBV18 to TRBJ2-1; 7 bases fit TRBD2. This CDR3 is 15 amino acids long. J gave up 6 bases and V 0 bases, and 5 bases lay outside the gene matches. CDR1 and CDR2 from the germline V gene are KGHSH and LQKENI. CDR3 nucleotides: TGTGCCAGCTCACCACCGGGCGGGAGCGTCAATGAGCAGTTCTTC. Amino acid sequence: CASSPPGGSVNEQFF.

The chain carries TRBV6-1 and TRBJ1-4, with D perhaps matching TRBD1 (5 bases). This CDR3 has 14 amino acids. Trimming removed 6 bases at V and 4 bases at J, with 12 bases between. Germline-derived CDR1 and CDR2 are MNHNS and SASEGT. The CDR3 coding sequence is TGTGCCAGCAGACGGGACGGGGGTAATGAAAAACTGTTTTTT. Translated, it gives CASRRDGGNEKLFF.

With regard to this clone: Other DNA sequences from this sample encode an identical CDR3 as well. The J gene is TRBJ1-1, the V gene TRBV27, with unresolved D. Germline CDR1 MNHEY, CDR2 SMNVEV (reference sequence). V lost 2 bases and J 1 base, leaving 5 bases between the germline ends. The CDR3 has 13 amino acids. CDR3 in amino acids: CASSLGGNTEAFF. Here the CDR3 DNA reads TGTGCCAGCAGTTTAGGCGGGAACACTGAAGCTTTCTTT.

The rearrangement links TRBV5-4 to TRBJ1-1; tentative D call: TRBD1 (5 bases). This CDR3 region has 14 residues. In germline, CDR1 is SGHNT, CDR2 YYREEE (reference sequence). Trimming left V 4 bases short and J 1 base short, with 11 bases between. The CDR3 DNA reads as TGTGCCAGCAGCCATAGACAGAAGAACACTGAAGCTTTCTTT. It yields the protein CASSHRQKNTEAFF. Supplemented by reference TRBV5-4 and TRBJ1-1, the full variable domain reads ETGVTQSPTHLIKTRGQQVTLRCSSQSGHNTVSWYQQALGQGPQFIFQYYREEENGRGNFPPRFSGLQFPNYSSELNVNALELDDSALYLCASSHRQKNTEAFFGQGTRLTVV.

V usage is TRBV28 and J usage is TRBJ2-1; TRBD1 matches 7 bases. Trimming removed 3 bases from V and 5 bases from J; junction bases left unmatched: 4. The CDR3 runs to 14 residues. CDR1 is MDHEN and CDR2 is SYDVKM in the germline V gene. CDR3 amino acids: CASSFYRGDNEQFF. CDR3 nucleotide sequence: TGTGCCAGCAGTTTTTACAGGGGCGACAATGAGCAGTTCTTC.

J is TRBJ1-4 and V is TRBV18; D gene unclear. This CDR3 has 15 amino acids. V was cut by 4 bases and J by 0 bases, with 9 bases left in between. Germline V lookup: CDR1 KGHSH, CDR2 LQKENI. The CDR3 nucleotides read TGTGCCAGCTCACTACAGACATCAACTAATGAAAAACTGTTTTTT. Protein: CASSLQTSTNEKLFF.

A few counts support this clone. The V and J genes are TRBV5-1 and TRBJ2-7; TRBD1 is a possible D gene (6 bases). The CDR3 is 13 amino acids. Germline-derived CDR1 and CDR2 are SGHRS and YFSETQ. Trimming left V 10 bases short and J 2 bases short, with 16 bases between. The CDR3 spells CASQQGRAYEQYF. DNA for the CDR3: TGCGCCTCTCAACAGGGTAGGGCCTACGAGCAGTACTTC. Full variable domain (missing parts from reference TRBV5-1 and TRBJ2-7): KAGVTQTPRYLIKTRGQQVTLSCSPISGHRSVSWYQQTPGQGLQFLFEYFSETQRNKGNFPGRFSGRQFSNSRSEMNVSTLELGDSALYLCASQQGRAYEQYFGPGTRLTVT.

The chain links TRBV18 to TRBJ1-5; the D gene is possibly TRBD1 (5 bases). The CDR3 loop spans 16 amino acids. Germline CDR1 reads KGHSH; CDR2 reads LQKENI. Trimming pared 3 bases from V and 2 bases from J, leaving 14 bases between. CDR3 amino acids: CASSPGQGVRNQPQHF. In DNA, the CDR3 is TGTGCCAGCTCACCCGGTCAGGGAGTTCGCAATCAGCCCCAGCATTTT.

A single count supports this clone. This chain's CDR3 is CASRPQGVGTGELFF. CDR3 nucleotides: TGTGCCAGCAGGCCCCAGGGAGTGGGTACCGGGGAGCTGTTTTTT. J is TRBJ2-2 and V is TRBV28; D could derive from TRBD1 or TRBD2 (5 bases each). V was pared by 6 bases and J by 5 bases, with 16 bases between. Germline CDR1 reads MDHEN; CDR2 reads SYDVKM. This CDR3 contains 15 residues.

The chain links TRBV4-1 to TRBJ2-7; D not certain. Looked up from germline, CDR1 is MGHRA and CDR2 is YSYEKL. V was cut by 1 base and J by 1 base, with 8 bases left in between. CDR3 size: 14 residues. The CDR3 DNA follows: TGCGCCAGCAGCCAAGTAGCCAATTCCTACGAGCAGTACTTC. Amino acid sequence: CASSQVANSYEQYF.

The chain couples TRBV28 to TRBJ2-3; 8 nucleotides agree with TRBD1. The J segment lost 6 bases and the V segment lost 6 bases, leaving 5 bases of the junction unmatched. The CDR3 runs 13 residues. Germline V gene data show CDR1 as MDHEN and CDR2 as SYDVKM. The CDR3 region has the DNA TGTGCCAGCAGCCGAAACAGGGGGGATACGCAGTATTTT. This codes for CASSRNRGDTQYF. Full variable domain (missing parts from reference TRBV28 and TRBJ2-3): DVKVTQSSRYLVKRTGEKVFLECVQDMDHENMFWYRQDPGLGLRLIYFSYDVKMKEKGDIPEGYSVSREKKERFSLILESASTNQTSMYLCASSRNRGDTQYFGPGTRLTVL.

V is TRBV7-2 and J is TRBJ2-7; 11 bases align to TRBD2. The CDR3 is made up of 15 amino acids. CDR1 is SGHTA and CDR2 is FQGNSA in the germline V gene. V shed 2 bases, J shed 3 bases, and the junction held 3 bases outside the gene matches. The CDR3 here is CASSLQTSGSYEQYF. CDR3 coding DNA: TGTGCCAGCAGCTTACAAACTAGCGGGAGCTACGAGCAGTACTTC.